These 29 T cell receptor beta chains were sequenced from one sample in a study of T cells after yellow fever vaccination. TCRdb analysed the 5' RACE reads with MiXCR anew, one entry per CDR3 protein. The table lists more than 80,000 distinct CDR3 sequences, 5.8% of them singletons. This specimen was CD8+ T cells sorted from PBMCs, taken 10 days after the yellow fever booster vaccination. The receptors originated from a man between 18 and 35 years old who received the YFV17D yellow fever vaccine.

The chain combines TRBV7-9 with TRBJ2-7; 8 bases match TRBD2. There are 14 residues in the CDR3. The V gene's germline CDR1 is SEHNR and CDR2 FQNEAQ (reference sequence). The V segment lost 3 bases and the J segment 0 bases; nucleotides outside the gene matches: 1. CDR3 sequence reads: CASSFGGASYEQYF. The CDR3 DNA sequence: TGTGCCAGCAGCTTCGGGGGGGCCTCCTACGAGCAGTACTTC.

This clonotype was picked up a small number of times. Here the CDR3 reads CASSFDRVNTEAFF. The CDR3 nucleotides read TGTGCCAGCAGCTTTGACCGGGTCAACACTGAAGCTTTCTTT. The rearrangement joins TRBV7-9 to TRBJ1-1; D gene unclear. Germline V gene sequence: CDR1 SEHNR, CDR2 FQNEAQ (reference sequence). The ends were cut back, 3 bases at V and 2 bases at J, with 10 bases in the middle. This CDR3 is built from 14 residues.

Worth noting for this clonotype: A junction end diverges from the germline sequence, so it may reflect a read error. The chain joins TRBV27 to TRBJ1-5; TRBD1 matches 7 bases. Looked up from germline, CDR1 is MNHEY and CDR2 is SMNVEV (reference sequence). There are 13 residues in the CDR3. The CDR3 coding sequence is TGTGCCAGCAGTCGTACAGGGGCTCAGCCCGAGCATTTT. It specifies CASSRTGAQPEHF.

This clonotype occurred a few times. CDR3 amino acids: CASSVTVNSQETQYF. In DNA, the CDR3 is TGTGCCAGCAGCGTGACAGTAAACTCCCAAGAGACCCAGTACTTC. This chain connects TRBV7-6 to TRBJ2-5, with D tentatively TRBD1 (5 bases). V lost 5 bases and J lost 1, with 14 bases in between. The CDR3 spans 15 residues. The V gene's germline CDR1 is SGHVS and CDR2 FNYEAQ. The full variable domain, completed using reference TRBV7-6 and TRBJ2-5, is GAGVSQSPRYKVTKRGQDVALRCDPISGHVSLYWYRQALGQGPEFLTYFNYEAQQDKSGLPNDRFSAERPEGSISTLTIQRTEQRDSAMYRCASSVTVNSQETQYFGPGTRLLVL.

The chain uses TRBV24-1 and TRBJ2-3; the D is unclear. Trimming took 1 base from V and 2 from J, leaving 6 bases between them. There are 14 residues in the CDR3. The germline V gene has CDR1 KGHDR and CDR2 SFDVKD. The chain's CDR3 is CATSDFQNTDTQYF. The CDR3 DNA sequence: TGTGCCACCAGTGATTTCCAAAACACAGATACGCAGTATTTT.

In this sample, this clonotype turned up a few times. The junction departs from the called germline gene at one end, perhaps through a read error. V is TRBV5-1 and J is TRBJ2-1; D possibly corresponds to TRBD1 (5 bases). Germline V gene sequence: CDR1 SGHRS, CDR2 YFSETQ. The CDR3 runs 13 residues. Written as DNA, the CDR3 is TGCGCCAGCAGCCTCGGGCAGGGCAATGGGCAGTTCTTC. Its protein is CASSLGQGNGQFF.

This clonotype was seen more than once but under ten times. V gene TRBV7-8 combines with J gene TRBJ2-3; no clear D. This CDR3 has 15 amino acids. Looked up from germline, CDR1 is SGHVS and CDR2 is FQNEAQ. Trimming pared 0 bases from V and 3 bases from J, leaving 10 bases between. CDR3 in amino acids: CASSLAATRTDTQYF. The CDR3 DNA reads as TGTGCCAGCAGCTTAGCAGCGACACGGACAGATACGCAGTATTTT.

This clonotype occurred many times. The chain joins TRBV12-3 or TRBV12-4 to TRBJ2-5; TRBD2 matches 7 bases. There are 15 residues in the CDR3. J lost 5 bases, V lost 7 bases, and 13 bases had no gene match. The CDR3 DNA follows: TGTGCCAGCATGACGGGGAGGGACCCCCGTGAGACCCAGTACTTC. This codes for CASMTGRDPRETQYF.

The V call is TRBV20-1, the J call TRBJ2-7; no clear D gene. The CDR3 contains 14 residues. Germline V gene sequence: CDR1 DFQATT, CDR2 SNEGSKA (reference sequence). The V end was cut by 1 base, the J end by 0 bases, with 10 bases between. The DNA of the CDR3 is TGCAGTGCTAGAGGTGGGGTCCGCTCCTACGAGCAGTACTTC. Protein: CSARGGVRSYEQYF.

CDR3 in amino acids: CASSQGSRVIDEQFF. The DNA for the CDR3 is TGTGCCAGCAGCCAAGGGAGCAGGGTTATCGATGAGCAGTTCTTC. This chain uses TRBV14 with TRBJ2-1, with a possible D match to TRBD1 (5 bases). The germline V gene has CDR1 SGHDN and CDR2 FVKESK. The V gene lost 1 base and the J gene lost 8 bases, with 15 bases spanning the gap. The CDR3 consists of 15 residues.

This clonotype was recorded a few times. The chain uses TRBV6-2 or TRBV6-3 and TRBJ2-1, with TRBD2 as a possible D gene (5 bases). Between the trimmed V and J ends, which lost 8 bases and 5 bases, there was a span of 16 bases. Germline CDR1 and CDR2: MNHEY and SVGEGT. CDR3 length: 14 amino acids. Here the CDR3 DNA reads TGTGCCAGCGTAGAGGAGCGGACGGACAATGAGCAGTTCTTC. Residues: CASVEERTDNEQFF.

Only a few counts were recorded for this clonotype. The V call is TRBV5-1, the J call TRBJ2-1, with TRBD2 matching over 8 bases. The V gene end was trimmed by 4 bases and the J gene end by 7 bases; junction bases not matched to a gene: 13. CDR3 length: 16 residues. The germline CDR1 and CDR2 sequences are SGHRS and YFSETQ. CDR3 loop: CASSPRGAGGLNEQFF. In DNA form, the CDR3 reads TGCGCCAGCAGCCCCCGTGGTGCGGGGGGTCTGAATGAGCAGTTCTTC. The whole variable domain, remainder taken from reference TRBV5-1 and TRBJ2-1, is KAGVTQTPRYLIKTRGQQVTLSCSPISGHRSVSWYQQTPGQGLQFLFEYFSETQRNKGNFPGRFSGRQFSNSRSEMNVSTLELGDSALYLCASSPRGAGGLNEQFFGPGTRLTVL.

The chain is built from TRBV5-1 and TRBJ1-1; no clear D. From germline, CDR1 is SGHRS and CDR2 YFSETQ. V shed 0 bases and J shed 1 base, with 7 bases lying between them. This CDR3 has 14 amino acids. The CDR3 DNA reads as TGCGCCAGCAGCTTGGCCTCGGGGAACACTGAAGCTTTCTTT. Encoded protein: CASSLASGNTEAFF.

In this sample, this clonotype turned up a few times. The CDR3 loop reads CASSPWDRQETQYF. CDR3 DNA sequence: TGTGCCAGCAGCCCATGGGACAGACAAGAGACCCAGTACTTC. The chain recombines TRBV9 with TRBJ2-5; 7 bases match TRBD1. Germline V gene data show CDR1 as SGDLS and CDR2 as YYNGEE. The CDR3 contains 14 residues. J lost 2 bases, V lost 4 bases, and 5 bases had no gene match.

This clonotype was seen only a few times. This chain uses TRBV3-1 with TRBJ2-5; D gene ambiguous. Germline CDR1 is LGHDT and CDR2 is YNNKEL (reference sequence). This CDR3 has 15 amino acids. Trimming removed 0 bases from V and 2 bases from J, with 10 bases in between. CDR3 region: CASSQEAGVQETQYF. For the CDR3, the DNA is TGTGCCAGCAGCCAAGAAGCTGGCGTACAAGAGACCCAGTACTTC.

Only a few counts were recorded for this clonotype. This chain connects TRBV27 to TRBJ2-1, with 10 bases lining up with TRBD2. The CDR3 runs to 12 residues. Trimming removed 10 bases from V and 10 bases from J; junction bases left unmatched: 7. The germline CDR1 and CDR2 sequences are MNHEY and SMNVEV (reference sequence). DNA for the CDR3: TGTGCCACCGAGCGGGGGGGGACCGAGCAGTTCTTC. Translated: CATERGGTEQFF.

This clonotype was seen only a few times. The DNA of the CDR3 is TGTGCCAGCAGTACGACAGGGACCTACAATGAGCAGTTCTTC. Its translation: CASSTTGTYNEQFF. This sequence joins TRBV12-3 or TRBV12-4 and TRBJ2-1, with 7 bases identical to TRBD1. This CDR3 comprises 14 residues. After removal of 5 bases from V and 2 bases from J, the junction contained 3 bases not matched to a gene.

This clonotype was seen at least ten times. CDR3 loop: CASSPSRQEVNEQFF. DNA for the CDR3: TGTGCCAGCAGCCCCAGCAGGCAAGAGGTGAATGAGCAGTTCTTC. The V call is TRBV7-9, the J call TRBJ2-1; D gene uncertain. Germline V gene lookup returns CDR1 SEHNR and CDR2 FQNEAQ (reference sequence). The V and J ends lost 5 bases and 7 bases respectively, with 18 bases between them. The CDR3 has 15 amino acids.

The chain carries TRBV4-1 and TRBJ2-5; D is uncertain. Looked up from germline, CDR1 is MGHRA and CDR2 is YSYEKL. The CDR3 runs 15 residues. V dropped 2 bases and J dropped 5 bases, with 15 bases sitting between them. Here the CDR3 reads CASSQFQTCGETQYF. The CDR3 DNA reads TGCGCCAGCAGCCAATTCCAGACTTGTGGGGAGACCCAGTACTTC.

V usage is TRBV4-2 and J usage is TRBJ1-1; 9 positions match TRBD1. Germline-derived CDR1 and CDR2 are LGHNA and YNFKEQ. This CDR3 is built from 13 residues. V shed 4 bases and J 4 bases; nucleotides not matched to a gene: 1. CDR3 amino acids: CASSPTGGTEAFF. The CDR3 nucleotides read TGTGCCAGCAGCCCGACAGGGGGCACTGAAGCTTTCTTT.

This clonotype was recorded a few times. This rearrangement joins TRBV28 to TRBJ1-2; no firm D call. Germline CDR1 MDHEN, CDR2 SYDVKM. Trimming pared 8 bases from V and 4 bases from J, leaving 11 bases between. The CDR3 consists of 12 residues. The CDR3 loop is CASHPGGYGYTF. The CDR3 coding sequence is TGTGCCAGCCATCCGGGCGGCTATGGCTACACCTTC.

This clonotype was counted ten times or more. The CDR3 nucleotides are TGCAGCGGAGACAGGGTTGGCACCGGGGAGCTGTTTTTT. Encoded protein: CSGDRVGTGELFF. The rearrangement joins TRBV29-1 to TRBJ2-2; 7 bases are a match to TRBD1. CDR3 size: 13 residues. The germline CDR1 and CDR2 sequences are SQVTM and ANQGSEA. V lost 7 bases, J lost 4 bases, and 6 bases stayed unmatched.

The sample holds a few counts of this clonotype. The chain has TRBV5-1 and TRBJ2-1, with 9 positions matching TRBD1. CDR1 is SGHRS, CDR2 YFSETQ, per germline. The CDR3 loop spans 15 amino acids. J gave up 1 base and V 4 bases, and 3 bases lay outside the gene matches. The CDR3 reads CASSIDRGSYNEQFF. Written as DNA, the CDR3 is TGCGCCAGCAGCATAGACAGGGGGTCCTACAATGAGCAGTTCTTC. Complete variable domain (other parts from reference TRBV5-1 and TRBJ2-1): KAGVTQTPRYLIKTRGQQVTLSCSPISGHRSVSWYQQTPGQGLQFLFEYFSETQRNKGNFPGRFSGRQFSNSRSEMNVSTLELGDSALYLCASSIDRGSYNEQFFGPGTRLTVL.

There are a few counts of this clonotype. The CDR3 spells CASSRTPDRTNTGELFF. The CDR3 nucleotides read TGTGCCAGCAGTCGTACCCCGGACAGGACGAACACCGGGGAGCTGTTTTTT. This chain joins TRBV7-9 and TRBJ2-2; 7 bases agree with TRBD1. V lost 6 bases, J lost 0 bases, and 10 bases stayed unmatched. The CDR3 consists of 17 residues. Germline CDR1 and CDR2: SEHNR and FQNEAQ (reference sequence).

This clonotype was detected only a few times. The rearrangement joins TRBV19 to TRBJ2-7; 7 bases are shared with TRBD1. The CDR3 runs to 15 residues. From germline, CDR1 is LNHDA and CDR2 SQIVND (reference sequence). V shed 6 bases, J shed 0 bases, and the junction held 8 bases outside the gene matches. CDR3 protein: CASRTGTVSSYEQYV. The CDR3 coding sequence is TGTGCCAGTAGGACAGGGACGGTTAGCTCCTACGAGCAGTACGTC.

The chain carries TRBV7-7 and TRBJ1-5; a possible D gene is TRBD1 (5 bases). The CDR3 length is 14 residues. Germline CDR1 reads SSHAT; CDR2 reads FNYEAQ (reference sequence). The CDR3 reads CVTTVPGRNQPQHF. CDR3 coding DNA: TGTGTTACCACGGTCCCGGGGCGCAATCAGCCCCAGCATTTT.

V and J are TRBV4-1 and TRBJ2-2, with 13 bases aligning to TRBD2. This CDR3 is built from 16 residues. The germline V gene has CDR1 MGHRA and CDR2 YSYEKL. J gave up 5 bases and V 5 bases, and 5 bases lay outside the gene matches. The CDR3 sequence: CASSILAGGPTGELFF. The CDR3 DNA is TGCGCCAGCAGCATACTAGCGGGGGGGCCGACCGGGGAGCTGTTTTTT.

This clonotype was counted only a few times. CDR3 in amino acids: CASSIGTVAYEQYV. CDR3 nucleotide sequence: TGTGCCAGCAGCATTGGGACGGTCGCCTACGAGCAGTACGTC. The V and J genes are TRBV6-2 or TRBV6-3 and TRBJ2-7, with D tentatively TRBD1 or TRBD2 (5 bases each). Per the germline V gene, CDR1 is MNHEY and CDR2 is SVGEGT. Trimming left V 6 bases short and J 2 bases short, with 14 bases between. CDR3 size: 14 residues.

This clonotype has only one observation. This chain connects TRBV12-3 or TRBV12-4 to TRBJ2-7, with 8 nucleotides matching TRBD1. V lost 8 bases, J lost 0 bases, and 3 bases stayed unmatched. The CDR3 extends over 13 amino acids. The DNA of the CDR3 is TGTGCCAGCTCGGACAGGGCCTCCTACGAGCAGTACTTC. Amino acid sequence: CASSDRASYEQYF.